The sequence of this T cell receptor beta chain was determined in a study of T cells in Graves' hyperthyroidism and ophthalmopathy. V was shortened by 2 bases and J by 3 bases, with 11 bases between the two germline ends. The CDR3 is 13 residues long. Germline V gives CDR1 DFQATT, CDR2 SNEGSKA (reference sequence). Amplification targeted TCR beta CDR3 regions from RNA transcripts. The HTBI primer set drove a first-round RT-PCR of the TCR CDR3. Each CDR3 protein gets one entry after TCRdb re-called the multiplex PCR reads with MiXCR. The sample contains 200,000 to 250,000 distinct CDR3 sequences, roughly 17% of which appear only once. In its sample, this clonotype was seen many times.

V and J are TRBV20-1 and TRBJ2-7, with no clear D. The clonotype was recovered from a man aged 45-65 years with Graves' hyperthyroidism. The source material was blood. The CDR3 coding sequence is TGCAGTGCTAGAATCCCGGACGGCTACGAGCAGTACTTC. Its translation: CSARIPDGYEQYF.